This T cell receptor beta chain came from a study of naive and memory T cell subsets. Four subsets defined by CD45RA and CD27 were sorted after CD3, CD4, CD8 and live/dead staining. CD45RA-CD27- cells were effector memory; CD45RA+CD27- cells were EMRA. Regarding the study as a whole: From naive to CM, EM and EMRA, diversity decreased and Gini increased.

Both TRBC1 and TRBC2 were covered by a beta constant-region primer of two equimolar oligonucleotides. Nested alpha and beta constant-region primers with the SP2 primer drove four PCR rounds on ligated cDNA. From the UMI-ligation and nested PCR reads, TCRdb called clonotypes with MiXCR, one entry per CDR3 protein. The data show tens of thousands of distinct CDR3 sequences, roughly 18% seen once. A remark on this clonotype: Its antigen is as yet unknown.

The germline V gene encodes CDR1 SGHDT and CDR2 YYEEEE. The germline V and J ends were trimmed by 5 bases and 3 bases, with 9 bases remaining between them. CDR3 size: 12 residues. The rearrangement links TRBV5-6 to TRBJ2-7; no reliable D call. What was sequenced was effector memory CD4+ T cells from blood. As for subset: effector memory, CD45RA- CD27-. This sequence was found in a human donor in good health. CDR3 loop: CASSRERYEQYF. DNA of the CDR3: TGTGCCAGCAGTCGTGAACGCTACGAGCAGTACTTC.